The present TCR beta chain was sequenced within a study of cytomegalovirus exposure and HLA in healthy donors. Some clones are missing from TCRdb's copy, which holds only in-frame ones; the method was immunoSEQ multiplex PCR. Among around 150,000 clones, 85% to 90% were seen once, and the ten largest hold around 3.8%. The study's findings and limits: Among TCR beta chains, those listed as cytomegalovirus-associated numbered about 150.

With 4 bases clipped from V and 4 bases from J, the junction kept 11 bases outside the gene matches. This CDR3 has 15 residues. Germline-derived CDR1 and CDR2 are SGHDT and YYEEEE. Regarding this clone: As yet, its antigen is unknown.

The J gene is TRBJ2-7, the V gene TRBV5-6; 7 bases line up with TRBD2. This receptor was taken from a man between 18 and 35 years old in good health and CMV-seropositive. Sequencing was performed on PBMCs. CDR3 sequence (DNA): TGTGCCAGCAGCCCTATTCCTAGCGGCGGATACGAGCAGTACTTC. This sequence encodes CASSPIPSGGYEQYF.